This T cell receptor beta chain was documented in a study of blood T cells in healthy people across ages. Study findings and constraints: Lack of knowledge of donor CMV status possibly confounded expanded clonotype changes. Diversity estimated from one million T cells was considered an underestimate. Measured against age, TCR beta diversity per million T cells decreased in a roughly linear manner. The unsorted PBMCs prevented any conclusive comparison of naive versus antigen-experienced cells.

Sample-barcoded 5' priming and a J-beta primer mix drove a second PCR of about 6 to 12 cycles. MiXCR, applied by TCRdb to the 5' RACE reads, yields one record per CDR3 protein. The sample consists of about 780,000 distinct CDR3 sequences, roughly 46% of them appearing once. In regard to this clonotype: What it recognizes is unknown.

The source of this sequence is a man older than 75 in good health. The specimen was blood.

The CDR3 DNA reads TGTGCCAGCAGTGAATTTGTCGATCAGCCCCAGCATTTT. This translates into CASSEFVDQPQHF. V usage is TRBV2 and J usage is TRBJ1-5; no reliable D call. This CDR3 has 13 amino acids. Germline CDR1 and CDR2: SNHLY and FYNNEI. Between the trimmed V and J ends, which lost 2 bases and 5 bases, there was a span of 7 bases.